This section outlines one TCR beta chain sequence together with its context. Its target is not known. The V end was cut by 0 bases, the J end by 2 bases, with 10 bases between. This CDR3 region has 16 residues. Germline V gives CDR1 ENHRY, CDR2 SYGVKD. This sample is drawn from a study of human thymus T cells. Study results and caveats: Among thymic and blood repertoires, usage of V and J genes appeared biased.

Only four of the eight donors provided an approximately 0.45-1 mL blood sample. Blood DNA came from all available leukocytes, not a fixed cell number. TCRdb's table, derived via immunoSEQ multiplex PCR, lists solely in-frame clones and lacks some. Here the sample spans tens of thousands of clones, 94% being singletons. J is TRBJ2-2 and V is TRBV10-3; weak D call: TRBD1 (5 bases). The receptor comes from a boy less than two years old with a congenital heart defect but otherwise immunologically healthy. Specimen: blood. The CDR3 spells CAISESSGLNTGELFF. In DNA form, the CDR3 reads TGTGCCATCAGTGAGTCGTCAGGGTTAAACACCGGGGAGCTGTTTTTT.